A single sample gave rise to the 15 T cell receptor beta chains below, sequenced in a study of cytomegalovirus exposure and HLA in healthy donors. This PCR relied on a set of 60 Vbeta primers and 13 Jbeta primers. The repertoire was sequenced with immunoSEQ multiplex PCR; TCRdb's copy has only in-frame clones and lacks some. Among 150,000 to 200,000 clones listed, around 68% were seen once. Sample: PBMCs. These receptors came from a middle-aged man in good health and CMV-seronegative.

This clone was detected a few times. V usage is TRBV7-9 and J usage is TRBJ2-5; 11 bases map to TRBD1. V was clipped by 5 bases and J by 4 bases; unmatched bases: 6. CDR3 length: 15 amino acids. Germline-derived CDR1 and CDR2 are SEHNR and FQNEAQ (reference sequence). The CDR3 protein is CASSRRDRGGETQYF. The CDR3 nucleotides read TGTGCCAGCAGCAGGCGGGACAGGGGGGGAGAGACCCAGTACTTC.

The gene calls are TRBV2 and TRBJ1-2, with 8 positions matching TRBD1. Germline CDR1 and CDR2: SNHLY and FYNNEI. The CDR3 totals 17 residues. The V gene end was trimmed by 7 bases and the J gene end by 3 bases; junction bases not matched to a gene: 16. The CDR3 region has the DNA TGTGCCAGCAATTTTGAGATGGCAGGGGGCAGTGACTATGGCTACACCTTC. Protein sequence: CASNFEMAGGSDYGYTF.

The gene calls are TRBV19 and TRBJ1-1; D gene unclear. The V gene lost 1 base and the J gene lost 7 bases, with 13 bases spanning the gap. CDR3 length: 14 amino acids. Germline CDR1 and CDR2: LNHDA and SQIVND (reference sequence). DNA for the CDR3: TGTGCCAGTAGTATAGGTGGACTCTCAGGTGAAGCTTTCTTT. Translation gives CASSIGGLSGEAFF.

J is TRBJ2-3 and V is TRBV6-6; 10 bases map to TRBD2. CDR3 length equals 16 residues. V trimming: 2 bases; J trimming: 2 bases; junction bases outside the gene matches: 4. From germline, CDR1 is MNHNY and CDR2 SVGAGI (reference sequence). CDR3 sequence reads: CASSYLSGGTTDTQYF. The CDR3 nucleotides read TGTGCCAGCAGTTACCTTAGCGGGGGGACCACAGATACGCAGTATTTT.

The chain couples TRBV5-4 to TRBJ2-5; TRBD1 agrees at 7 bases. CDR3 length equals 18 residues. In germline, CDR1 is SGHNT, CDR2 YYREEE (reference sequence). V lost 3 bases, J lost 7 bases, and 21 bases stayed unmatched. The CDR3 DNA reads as TGTGCCAGCAGCTCAGCCACAGGGGCCTCGTCGGTGTTGGGGACCCAGTACTTC. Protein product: CASSSATGASSVLGTQYF.

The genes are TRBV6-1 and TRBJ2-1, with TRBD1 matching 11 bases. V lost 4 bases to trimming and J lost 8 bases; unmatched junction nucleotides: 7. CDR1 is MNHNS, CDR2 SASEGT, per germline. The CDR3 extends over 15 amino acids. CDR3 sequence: CASSVRTGGMYEQFF. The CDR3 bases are TGTGCCAGCAGTGTACGGACAGGGGGCATGTATGAGCAGTTCTTC.

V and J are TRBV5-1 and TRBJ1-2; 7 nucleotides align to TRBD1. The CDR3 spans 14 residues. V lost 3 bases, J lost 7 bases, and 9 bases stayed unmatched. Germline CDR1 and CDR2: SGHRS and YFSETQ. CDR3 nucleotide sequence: TGCGCCAGCAGCTCCCACACGGGGGACAGTGGCTACACCTTC. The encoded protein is CASSSHTGDSGYTF.

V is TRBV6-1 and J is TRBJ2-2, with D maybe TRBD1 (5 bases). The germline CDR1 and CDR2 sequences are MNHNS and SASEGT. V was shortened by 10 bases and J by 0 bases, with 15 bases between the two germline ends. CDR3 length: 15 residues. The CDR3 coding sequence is TGTGCCACCTCCAGGGAAACCGCGAACACCGGGGAGCTGTTTTTT. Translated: CATSRETANTGELFF.

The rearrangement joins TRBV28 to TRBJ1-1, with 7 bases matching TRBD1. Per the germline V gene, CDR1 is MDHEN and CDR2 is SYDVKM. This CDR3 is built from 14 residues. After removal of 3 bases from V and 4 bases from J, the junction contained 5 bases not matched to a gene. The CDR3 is CASSFVGGSTEAFF. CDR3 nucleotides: TGTGCCAGCAGTTTCGTAGGGGGCTCCACTGAAGCTTTCTTT.

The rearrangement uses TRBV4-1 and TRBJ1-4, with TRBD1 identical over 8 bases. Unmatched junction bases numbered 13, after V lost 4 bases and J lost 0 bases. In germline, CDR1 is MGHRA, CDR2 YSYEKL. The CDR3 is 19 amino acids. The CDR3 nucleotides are TGCGCCAGCAGCCGCCGGACAGGGACCTCGTTTACAACTAATGAAAAACTGTTTTTT. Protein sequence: CASSRRTGTSFTTNEKLFF.

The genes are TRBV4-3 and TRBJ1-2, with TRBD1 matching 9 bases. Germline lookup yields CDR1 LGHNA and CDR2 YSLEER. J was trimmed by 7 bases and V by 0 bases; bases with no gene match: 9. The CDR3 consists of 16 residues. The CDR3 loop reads CASSQDQGQGTGGYTF. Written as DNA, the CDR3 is TGCGCCAGCAGCCAAGATCAGGGACAGGGAACCGGTGGCTACACCTTC.

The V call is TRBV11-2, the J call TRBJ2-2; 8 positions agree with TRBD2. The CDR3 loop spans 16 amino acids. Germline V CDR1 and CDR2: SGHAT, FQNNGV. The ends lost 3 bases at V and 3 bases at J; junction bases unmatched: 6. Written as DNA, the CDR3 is TGTGCCAGCAGCTTCGGGGGGGACTATTACACCGGGGAGCTGTTTTTT. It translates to CASSFGGDYYTGELFF.

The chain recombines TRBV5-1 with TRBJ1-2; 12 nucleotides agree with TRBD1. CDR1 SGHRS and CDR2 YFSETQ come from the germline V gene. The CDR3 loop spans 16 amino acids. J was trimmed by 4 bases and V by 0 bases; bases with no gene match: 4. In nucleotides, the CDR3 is TGCGCCAGCAGCTTGGAGGGGGGACAGGGGGCCTATGGCTACACCTTC. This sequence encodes CASSLEGGQGAYGYTF. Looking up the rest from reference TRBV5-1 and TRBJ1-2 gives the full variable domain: KAGVTQTPRYLIKTRGQQVTLSCSPISGHRSVSWYQQTPGQGLQFLFEYFSETQRNKGNFPGRFSGRQFSNSRSEMNVSTLELGDSALYLCASSLEGGQGAYGYTFGSGTRLTVV.

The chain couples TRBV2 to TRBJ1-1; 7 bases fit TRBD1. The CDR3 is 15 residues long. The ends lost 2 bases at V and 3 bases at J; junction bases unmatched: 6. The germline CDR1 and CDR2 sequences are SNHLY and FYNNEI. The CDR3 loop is CASSEMGRGYTEAFF. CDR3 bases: TGTGCCAGCAGTGAAATGGGCAGGGGGTACACTGAAGCTTTCTTT.

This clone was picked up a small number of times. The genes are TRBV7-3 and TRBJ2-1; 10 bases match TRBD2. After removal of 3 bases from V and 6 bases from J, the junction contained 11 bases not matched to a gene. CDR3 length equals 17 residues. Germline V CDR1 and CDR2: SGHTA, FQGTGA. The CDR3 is CASSFLSSGGRSNEQFF. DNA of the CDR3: TGTGCCAGCAGCTTCCTATCTAGCGGGGGCCGGAGCAATGAGCAGTTCTTC.